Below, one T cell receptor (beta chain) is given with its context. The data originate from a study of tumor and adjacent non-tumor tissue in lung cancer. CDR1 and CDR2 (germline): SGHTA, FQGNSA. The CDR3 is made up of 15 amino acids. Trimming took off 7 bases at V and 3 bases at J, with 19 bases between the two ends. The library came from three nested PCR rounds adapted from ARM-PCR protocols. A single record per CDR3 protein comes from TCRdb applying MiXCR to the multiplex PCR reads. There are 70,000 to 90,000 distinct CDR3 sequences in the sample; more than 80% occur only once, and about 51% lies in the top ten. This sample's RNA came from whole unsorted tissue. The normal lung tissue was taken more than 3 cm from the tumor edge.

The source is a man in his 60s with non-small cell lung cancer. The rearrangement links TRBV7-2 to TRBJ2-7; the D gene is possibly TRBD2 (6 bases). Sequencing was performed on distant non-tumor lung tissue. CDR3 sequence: CASTLTGTRYYEQYF. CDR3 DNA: TGTGCCAGCACCCTCACCGGGACTCGGTACTACGAGCAGTACTTC.